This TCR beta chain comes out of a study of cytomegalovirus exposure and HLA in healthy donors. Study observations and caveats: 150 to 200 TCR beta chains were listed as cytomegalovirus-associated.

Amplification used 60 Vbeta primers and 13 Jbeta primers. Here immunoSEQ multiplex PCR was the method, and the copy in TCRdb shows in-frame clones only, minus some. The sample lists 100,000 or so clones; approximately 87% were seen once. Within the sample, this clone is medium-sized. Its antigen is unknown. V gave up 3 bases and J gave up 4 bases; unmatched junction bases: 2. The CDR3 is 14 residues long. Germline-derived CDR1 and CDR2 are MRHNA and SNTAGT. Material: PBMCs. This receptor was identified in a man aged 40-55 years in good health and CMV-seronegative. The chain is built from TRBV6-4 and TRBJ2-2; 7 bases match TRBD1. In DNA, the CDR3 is TGTGCCAGCAGTGAGGCAGGGGGCACCGGGGAGCTGTTTTTT. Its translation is CASSEAGGTGELFF.